There are many counts of the clone carrying this T cell receptor beta chain. What it recognizes is unknown. The data were taken from a study of T cell repertoires in cytomegalovirus infection. Study summary: In public TCR beta signatures, there were indications of both CMV infection and matching HLA type. Study-level results: Cumulative public TCR beta family frequency identified carriers of CMV plus the relevant HLA. In two of eight donors, the top clonotype was HLA-C-restricted CMV-specific.

TCRdb processed the reads anew with MiXCR; each CDR3 protein has one entry. The sample shows roughly 500,000 distinct CDR3 sequences, approximately 16% of them seen only once. CDR3 length: 16 residues. Trimming took off 5 bases at V and 3 bases at J, with 16 bases between the two ends. The germline gives CDR1 SGHVS, CDR2 FQNEAQ. J is TRBJ2-2 and V is TRBV7-8, with D maybe TRBD2 (5 bases). The sequenced material came from CD8+ T cells from PBMCs. The TCR originated in a human donor in good health (CMV status not recorded). Some clones in this sample may be carry-over from other donors' samples. As DNA, the CDR3 is TGTGCCAGCAGCCCGGGGTCCCGGACCGACACCGGGGAGCTGTTTTTT. This translates into CASSPGSRTDTGELFF. Full variable domain (rest looked up from reference TRBV7-8 and TRBJ2-2): GAGVSQSPRYKVAKRGQDVALRCDPISGHVSLFWYQQALGQGPEFLTYFQNEAQLDKSGLPSDRFFAERPEGSVSTLKIQRTQQEDSAVYLCASSPGSRTDTGELFFGEGSRLTVL.